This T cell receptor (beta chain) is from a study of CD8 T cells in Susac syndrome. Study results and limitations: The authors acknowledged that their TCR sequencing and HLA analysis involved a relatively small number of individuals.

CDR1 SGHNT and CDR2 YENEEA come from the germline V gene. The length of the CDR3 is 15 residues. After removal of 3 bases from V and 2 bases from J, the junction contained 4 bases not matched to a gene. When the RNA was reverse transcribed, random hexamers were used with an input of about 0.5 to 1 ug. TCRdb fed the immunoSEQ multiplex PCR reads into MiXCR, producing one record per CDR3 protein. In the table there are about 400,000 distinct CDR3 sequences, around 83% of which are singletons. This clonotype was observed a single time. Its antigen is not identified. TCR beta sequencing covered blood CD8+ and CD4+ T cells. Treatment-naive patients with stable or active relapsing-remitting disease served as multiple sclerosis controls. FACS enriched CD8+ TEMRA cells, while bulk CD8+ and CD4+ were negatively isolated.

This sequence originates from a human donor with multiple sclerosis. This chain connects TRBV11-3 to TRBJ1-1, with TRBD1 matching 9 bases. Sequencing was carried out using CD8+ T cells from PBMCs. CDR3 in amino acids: CASSFRQGENTEAFF. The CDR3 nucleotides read TGTGCCAGCAGCTTTCGACAGGGGGAAAACACTGAAGCTTTCTTT.